The TCR beta chain described here comes from a study of blood T cell repertoires in COVID-19. From germline, CDR1 is SGHRS and CDR2 YFSETQ. This CDR3 has 15 residues. Trimming removed 0 bases from V and 2 bases from J, with 11 bases in between. Original methodology: Counts of nucleated cells, estimated from reference gene primer amplification, were obtained. Assay used: immunoSEQ multiplex PCR; TCRdb lists only in-frame clones, some missing. V and J calls and clone size are copied from that table; D and trimming were computed from the DNA. This table holds approximately 250,000 clones, approximately 90% found once.

The receptor was derived from a young man who had recovered from COVID-19. The V call is TRBV5-1, the J call TRBJ1-2, with D uncertain. The material sequenced was peripheral blood. CDR3 in amino acids: CASSLDPTLNYGYTF. The CDR3 nucleotides read TGCGCCAGCAGCTTGGACCCCACCCTAAACTATGGCTACACCTTC.